The rows below give T cell receptor beta chains drawn from one sample of a study of control samples from healthy donors and cancer patients. Generated by immunoSEQ multiplex PCR, the TCRdb table keeps only in-frame clones and is missing some. The top ten hold around 1.5% of the sample, which has 200,000 to 250,000 clones, roughly 94% seen once. The source material was blood. The receptor source for this set is a man aged 50-59 years in good health. CDR3s include the opening cysteine and the closing phenylalanine or tryptophan. The order of the fields is D gene, clone size, J gene, V gene, CDR3 protein, CDR3 DNA. D genes are given only for firm matches. Some rows have no size entry. The others give once, few or many, or a class for an expanded clone.

d_gene: -; abundance: -; j_gene: TRBJ1-1; v_gene: TRBV18; CDR3aa: CASSLGGETEAFF; CDR3nt: TGTGCCAGCTCCCTTGGGGGGGAAACTGAAGCTTTCTTT
d_gene: -; abundance: -; j_gene: TRBJ1-2; v_gene: TRBV4-3; CDR3aa: CASSQDRYYGYTF; CDR3nt: TGCGCCAGCAGCCAAGATAGGTACTATGGCTACACCTTC
d_gene: TRBD1; abundance: once; j_gene: TRBJ2-1; v_gene: TRBV5-1; CDR3aa: CASSQTGSSYNEQFF; CDR3nt: TGCGCCAGCAGCCAGACAGGGAGCTCCTACAATGAGCAGTTCTTC
d_gene: -; abundance: once; j_gene: TRBJ1-6; v_gene: TRBV28; CDR3aa: CASFPGGAHNSPLHF; CDR3nt: TGTGCCAGTTTCCCGGGGGGGGCGCATAATTCACCCCTCCACTTT
d_gene: -; abundance: -; j_gene: TRBJ1-5; v_gene: TRBV2; CDR3aa: CASSGGGAGNQPQHF; CDR3nt: TGTGCCAGCAGTGGCGGGGGGGCAGGGAATCAGCCCCAGCATTTT
d_gene: -; abundance: -; j_gene: TRBJ2-2; v_gene: TRBV27; CDR3aa: CASSPDWAGELFF; CDR3nt: TGTGCCAGCAGCCCTGATTGGGCCGGGGAGCTGTTTTTT
d_gene: -; abundance: -; j_gene: TRBJ2-7; v_gene: TRBV15; CDR3aa: CATSSHPSGEQYF; CDR3nt: TGTGCCACCAGCAGTCACCCCAGTGGGGAGCAGTACTTC
d_gene: -; abundance: -; j_gene: TRBJ2-3; v_gene: TRBV7-9; CDR3aa: CASSWGTDTQYF; CDR3nt: TGTGCCAGCTCCTGGGGCACAGATACGCAGTATTTT
d_gene: -; abundance: once; j_gene: TRBJ1-6; v_gene: TRBV3-1/TRBV3-2; CDR3aa: CASGRLDNSPLHF; CDR3nt: TGTGCCAGCGGCAGGCTCGATAATTCACCCCTCCACTTT
d_gene: -; abundance: -; j_gene: TRBJ2-7; v_gene: TRBV7-9; CDR3aa: CASGGGWGAPYEQYF; CDR3nt: TGTGCCAGCGGAGGGGGGTGGGGAGCGCCCTACGAGCAGTACTTC
d_gene: -; abundance: -; j_gene: TRBJ1-1; v_gene: TRBV5-1; CDR3aa: CASSLEGVTEAFF; CDR3nt: TGCGCCAGCAGCTTGGAGGGGGTAACTGAAGCTTTCTTT
d_gene: -; abundance: -; j_gene: TRBJ1-5; v_gene: TRBV10-3; CDR3aa: CAISGTDNQPQHF; CDR3nt: TGTGCCATCAGTGGGACAGATAATCAGCCCCAGCATTTT
d_gene: -; abundance: once; j_gene: TRBJ1-2; v_gene: TRBV10-3; CDR3aa: CAISEGEGTNYGYTF; CDR3nt: TGTGCCATCAGTGAGGGAGAGGGAACAAACTATGGCTACACCTTC
d_gene: -; abundance: -; j_gene: TRBJ1-6; v_gene: TRBV7-2; CDR3aa: CASSLGASLNGSPLHF; CDR3nt: TGTGCCAGCAGCTTAGGGGCCTCTCTCAATGGGTCACCCCTCCACTTT
d_gene: TRBD1; abundance: -; j_gene: TRBJ1-2; v_gene: TRBV18; CDR3aa: CASSRGQGSGYTF; CDR3nt: TGTGCCAGCTCACGGGGACAGGGGAGTGGCTACACCTTC
d_gene: TRBD1; abundance: -; j_gene: TRBJ1-1; v_gene: TRBV19; CDR3aa: CASSKPGQGDTEAFF; CDR3nt: TGTGCCAGTAGTAAGCCGGGACAGGGGGACACTGAAGCTTTCTTT
d_gene: -; abundance: -; j_gene: TRBJ2-4; v_gene: TRBV5-1; CDR3aa: CASGITGDIQYF; CDR3nt: TGCGCCAGCGGAATAACGGGAGACATTCAGTACTTC
d_gene: -; abundance: -; j_gene: TRBJ1-3; v_gene: TRBV19; CDR3aa: CASSTLGDRRSRSGNTIYF; CDR3nt: TGTGCCAGTAGTACGCTGGGGGATCGCAGGAGTCGCTCTGGAAACACCATATATTTT
d_gene: -; abundance: -; j_gene: TRBJ1-2; v_gene: TRBV2; CDR3aa: CASSDEGHGYTF; CDR3nt: TGTGCCAGCAGTGATGAGGGCCATGGCTACACCTTC
d_gene: TRBD2; abundance: -; j_gene: TRBJ2-3; v_gene: TRBV5-1; CDR3aa: CASQSGGATDTQYF; CDR3nt: TGCGCCAGCCAAAGCGGGGGGGCAACCGATACGCAGTATTTT
d_gene: -; abundance: -; j_gene: TRBJ2-2; v_gene: TRBV10-3; CDR3aa: CAISELVTGELFF; CDR3nt: TGTGCCATCAGTGAGTTAGTAACTGGGGAGCTGTTTTTT
d_gene: -; abundance: -; j_gene: TRBJ1-2; v_gene: TRBV19; CDR3aa: CASSEGAVYGYTF; CDR3nt: TGTGCCAGTAGCGAAGGGGCGGTCTATGGCTACACCTTC
d_gene: -; abundance: -; j_gene: TRBJ2-4; v_gene: TRBV7-2; CDR3aa: CASSLAGGASKNIQYF; CDR3nt: TGTGCCAGCAGCTTAGCAGGGGGGGCCTCCAAAAACATTCAGTACTTC
d_gene: TRBD1; abundance: -; j_gene: TRBJ1-6; v_gene: TRBV11-2; CDR3aa: CASSTEGALVGSPLHF; CDR3nt: TGTGCCAGCAGCACTGAGGGGGCGCTAGTTGGATCACCCCTCCACTTT
d_gene: -; abundance: -; j_gene: TRBJ1-6; v_gene: TRBV3-1/TRBV3-2; CDR3aa: CASSQALDSPLHF; CDR3nt: TGTGCCAGCAGCCAAGCCCTCGATTCACCCCTCCACTTT
d_gene: -; abundance: -; j_gene: TRBJ1-5; v_gene: TRBV5-1; CDR3aa: CASSSGEGQPQHF; CDR3nt: TGCGCCAGCAGCTCAGGGGAAGGACAGCCCCAGCATTTT
d_gene: TRBD2; abundance: -; j_gene: TRBJ2-1; v_gene: TRBV6-5; CDR3aa: CASSYSPGRGGDEQFF; CDR3nt: TGTGCCAGCAGTTACTCCCCGGGTAGGGGAGGGGATGAGCAGTTCTTC